A single sample gave rise to the 21 T cell receptor beta chains below, sequenced in a study of CD8 T cells in Susac syndrome. With random hexamers, reverse transcription was performed on 0.5 to 1 ug of RNA. Each CDR3 protein gets one entry after TCRdb re-called the immunoSEQ multiplex PCR reads with MiXCR. The sample has 95,000 to 150,000 distinct CDR3 sequences, 95% to 96% seen once. The specimen sequenced was CD4+ T cells from PBMCs. These receptors were obtained from a human donor with Susac syndrome.

The rearrangement uses TRBV3-1 and TRBJ2-7; D unclear. CDR1 is LGHDT and CDR2 is YNNKEL in the germline V gene (reference sequence). Trimming cost V 0 bases and J 3 bases, with 3 bases left between them. This CDR3 is 12 amino acids long. In nucleotides, the CDR3 is TGTGCCAGCAGCCAAGAAGACTACGAGCAGTACTTC. Encoded protein: CASSQEDYEQYF.

This chain links TRBV20-1 with TRBJ2-7, with TRBD2 matching 11 bases. V dropped 0 bases and J dropped 0; count of bases not matched to a gene: 7. The V gene's germline CDR1 is DFQATT and CDR2 SNEGSKA (reference sequence). The CDR3 has 17 amino acids. The CDR3 DNA reads TGCAGTGCTAGAGAGACTAGCGGGAAAGAGAACTCCTACGAGCAGTACTTC. Protein product: CSARETSGKENSYEQYF.

This clonotype came up once. V gene TRBV11-2 combines with J gene TRBJ2-3; D is unresolved. This CDR3 has 13 amino acids. Looked up from germline, CDR1 is SGHAT and CDR2 is FQNNGV. The germline V and J ends were trimmed by 4 bases and 2 bases, with 7 bases remaining between them. CDR3 sequence reads: CASSSPLTDTQYF. CDR3 in DNA: TGTGCCAGCAGCTCCCCTCTCACAGATACGCAGTATTTT.

The rearrangement joins TRBV6-5 to TRBJ2-3, with D perhaps TRBD1 or TRBD2 (5 bases each). Germline CDR1 and CDR2: MNHEY and SVGAGI. This CDR3 is built from 14 residues. The V gene lost 8 bases and the J gene lost 2 bases, with 14 bases spanning the gap. The CDR3 sequence is CASATGTTTDTQYF. CDR3 DNA: TGTGCCAGCGCCACCGGGACCACCACAGATACGCAGTATTTT.

The chain couples TRBV5-4 to TRBJ2-6, with no clear D. The ends were cut back, 2 bases at V and 0 bases at J, with 6 bases in the middle. CDR3 size: 15 residues. CDR1 and CDR2 (germline): SGHNT, YYREEE (reference sequence). The CDR3 protein is CASSLPRSGANVLTF. The CDR3 DNA sequence: TGTGCCAGCAGCTTACCCCGCTCTGGGGCCAACGTCCTGACTTTC.

The chain has TRBV28 and TRBJ2-1, with D maybe TRBD1 (5 bases). The germline CDR1 and CDR2 sequences are MDHEN and SYDVKM. Trimming left V 8 bases short and J 0 bases short, with 11 bases between. The length of the CDR3 is 14 residues. The CDR3 sequence is CASGAVSSYNEQFF. In nucleotides, the CDR3 is TGTGCCAGCGGGGCGGTAAGCTCCTACAATGAGCAGTTCTTC.

The CDR3 DNA sequence: TGTGCCATCAGTGAGACGGGAGGTGGTACGCAGTATTTT. Translation gives CAISETGGGTQYF. This chain connects TRBV10-3 to TRBJ2-3; 7 bases align to TRBD2. Unmatched junction bases numbered 4, after V lost 2 bases and J lost 8 bases. The CDR3 runs 13 residues. The germline CDR1 and CDR2 sequences are ENHRY and SYGVKD.

The genes are TRBV7-2 and TRBJ1-1; the match to TRBD1 covers 8 bases. V trimming: 2 bases; J trimming: 4 bases; junction bases outside the gene matches: 6. Germline-derived CDR1 and CDR2 are SGHTA and FQGNSA. There are 15 residues in the CDR3. The CDR3 loop is CASSLSPGQGTEAFF. CDR3 nucleotide sequence: TGTGCCAGCAGCTTATCCCCCGGACAGGGCACTGAAGCTTTCTTT.

The rearrangement uses TRBV5-1 and TRBJ2-1; TRBD2 agrees at 8 bases. The J segment lost 7 bases and the V segment lost 0 bases, leaving 6 bases of the junction unmatched. CDR1 is SGHRS, CDR2 YFSETQ, per germline. This CDR3 contains 15 residues. Written as DNA, the CDR3 is TGCGCCAGCAGCTTGGAGACTAGCGTGAGAAATGAGCAGTTCTTC. Residues: CASSLETSVRNEQFF.

The rearrangement uses TRBV7-9 and TRBJ2-5, with 7 bases lining up with TRBD2. Germline V lookup: CDR1 SEHNR, CDR2 FQNEAQ (reference sequence). The V gene end was trimmed by 7 bases and the J gene end by 4 bases; junction bases not matched to a gene: 6. This CDR3 comprises 13 residues. The CDR3 loop is CASTRWEGETQYF. Written as DNA, the CDR3 is TGTGCCAGCACCCGGTGGGAGGGAGAGACCCAGTACTTC.

The chain recombines TRBV30 with TRBJ1-3; D is unclear. The CDR3 consists of 13 residues. CDR1 GTSNPN and CDR2 SVGIG come from the germline V gene (reference sequence). Trimming removed 0 bases at V and 4 bases at J, with 7 bases between. In DNA form, the CDR3 reads TGTGCCTGGAGTGTAGGGAAAGGAAACACCATATATTTT. Translation gives CAWSVGKGNTIYF. The whole variable domain, remainder taken from reference TRBV30 and TRBJ1-3, is SQTIHQWPATLVQPVGSPLSLECTVEGTSNPNLYWYRQAAGRGLQLLFYSVGIGQISSEVPQNLSASRPQDRQFILSSKKLLLSDSGFYLCAWSVGKGNTIYFGEGSWLTVV.

The chain has TRBV29-1 and TRBJ2-3, with D perhaps being TRBD1 or TRBD2 (6 bases each). CDR3 size: 15 residues. The V and J ends lost 6 bases and 2 bases respectively, with 18 bases between them. Germline CDR1 and CDR2: SQVTM and ANQGSEA. CDR3 in DNA: TGCAGCGTAATGTGGGGGGCTCGGGACACAGATACGCAGTATTTT. It specifies CSVMWGARDTDTQYF.

This chain links TRBV6-5 with TRBJ1-1, with a possible D match to TRBD1 (5 bases). The germline V gene has CDR1 MNHEY and CDR2 SVGAGI. V was pared by 6 bases and J by 7 bases, with 15 bases between. The CDR3 is 13 amino acids. The DNA of the CDR3 is TGTGCCAGCAGCCCCGCGGACAAGGATGAAGCTTTCTTT. Its protein product is CASSPADKDEAFF.

The chain recombines TRBV12-3 or TRBV12-4 with TRBJ2-7; D gene ambiguous. The CDR3 is 11 residues long. Deletions cut 6 bases from V and 7 bases from J, with 10 bases between. CDR3 bases: TGTGCCAGCAGGAATTATGGGGAGCAGTACTTC. Its translation is CASRNYGEQYF.

The chain couples TRBV6-5 to TRBJ1-2, with TRBD1 matching over 11 bases. The CDR3 totals 15 residues. V dropped 7 bases and J dropped 8; count of bases not matched to a gene: 12. Germline V gives CDR1 MNHEY, CDR2 SVGAGI. CDR3 nucleotides: TGTGCCAGCACCTCCACTTGGACAGGGGGCGACGGCTACACCTTC. The encoded protein is CASTSTWTGGDGYTF.

The chain employs TRBV12-3 or TRBV12-4 and TRBJ2-2; D is unresolved. The length of the CDR3 is 13 residues. V was cut by 7 bases and J by 1 base, with 7 bases left in between. As DNA, the CDR3 is TGTGCCAGCAATTGGGGGAACACCGGGGAGCTGTTTTTT. It encodes CASNWGNTGELFF.

This clonotype was recorded once. The chain joins TRBV6-6 to TRBJ2-2; perhaps TRBD2 as D (6 bases). CDR3 length equals 13 residues. V was pared by 10 bases and J by 4 bases, with 13 bases between. In germline, CDR1 is MNHNY, CDR2 SVGAGI (reference sequence). The chain's CDR3 is CATPGVSTGELFF. CDR3 in DNA: TGTGCCACTCCGGGGGTGAGCACCGGGGAGCTGTTTTTT.

This clonotype has just one count. Written as DNA, the CDR3 is TGTGCCAGCAGCACCACAGAACTAGACTCCTATGGCTACACCTTC. It codes for CASSTTELDSYGYTF. This rearrangement joins TRBV5-6 to TRBJ1-2; D unclear. CDR3 length: 15 residues. Per the germline V gene, CDR1 is SGHDT and CDR2 is YYEEEE. V lost 4 bases, J lost 4 bases, and 17 bases lay in between. The whole variable domain, filled in from reference TRBV5-6 and TRBJ1-2, reads DAGVTQSPTHLIKTRGQQVTLRCSPKSGHDTVSWYQQALGQGPQFIFQYYEEEERQRGNFPDRFSGHQFPNYSSELNVNALLLGDSALYLCASSTTELDSYGYTFGSGTRLTVV.

The chain couples TRBV19 to TRBJ2-5; D is unclear. The germline V gene encodes CDR1 LNHDA and CDR2 SQIVND (reference sequence). Trimming pared 0 bases from V and 5 bases from J, leaving 1 base between. This CDR3 contains 11 residues. CDR3 protein: CASSIEETQYF. CDR3 bases: TGTGCCAGTAGTATAGAGGAGACCCAGTACTTC.

V is TRBV28 and J is TRBJ1-5, with D possibly matching TRBD1 (6 bases). Germline values: CDR1 MDHEN, CDR2 SYDVKM. Trimming cost V 5 bases and J 3 bases, with 17 bases left between them. This CDR3 has 16 residues. The CDR3 protein is CASSPRSTGHNQPQHF. The CDR3 DNA sequence: TGTGCCAGCAGTCCGAGGTCGACAGGTCACAATCAGCCCCAGCATTTT.

The chain uses TRBV14 and TRBJ2-5; no reliable D call. The V end was cut by 4 bases, the J end by 5 bases, with 11 bases between. This CDR3 spans 13 amino acids. The germline CDR1 and CDR2 sequences are SGHDN and FVKESK. The chain's CDR3 is CASSPQSRETQYF. The CDR3 DNA sequence: TGTGCCAGCAGCCCTCAGAGCCGGGAGACCCAGTACTTC.